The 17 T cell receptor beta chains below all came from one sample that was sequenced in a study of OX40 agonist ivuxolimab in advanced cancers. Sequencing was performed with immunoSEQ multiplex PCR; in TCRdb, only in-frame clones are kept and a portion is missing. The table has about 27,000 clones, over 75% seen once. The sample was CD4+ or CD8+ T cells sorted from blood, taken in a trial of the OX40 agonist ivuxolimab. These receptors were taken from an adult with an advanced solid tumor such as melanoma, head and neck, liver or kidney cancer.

CDR3 sequence reads: CASSAGTLILTDTQYF. The CDR3 DNA sequence: TGTGCCAGCAGTGCCGGGACCCTAATTCTCACAGATACGCAGTATTTT. The chain employs TRBV9 and TRBJ2-3; D might be TRBD1 or TRBD2, each matching 5 bases. V lost 5 bases and J lost 2, with 18 bases in between. The germline CDR1 and CDR2 sequences are SGDLS and YYNGEE. The CDR3 length is 16 residues.

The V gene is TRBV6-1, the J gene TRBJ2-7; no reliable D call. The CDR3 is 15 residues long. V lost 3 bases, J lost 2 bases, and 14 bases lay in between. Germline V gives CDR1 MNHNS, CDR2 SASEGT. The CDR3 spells CASSDQSFQAYEQYF. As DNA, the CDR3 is TGTGCCAGCAGTGACCAGTCATTCCAAGCCTACGAGCAGTACTTC.

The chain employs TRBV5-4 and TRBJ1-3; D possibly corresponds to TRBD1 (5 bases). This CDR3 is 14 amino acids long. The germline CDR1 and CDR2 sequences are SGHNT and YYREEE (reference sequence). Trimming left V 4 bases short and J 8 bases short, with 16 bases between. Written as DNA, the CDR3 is TGTGCCAGCAGCCGAACAGGTGCCATCGACACCATATATTTT. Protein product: CASSRTGAIDTIYF.

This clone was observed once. CDR3 DNA: TGTGCCAGCAGCCGAGGAGGCAATCAGCCCCAGCATTTT. This encodes CASSRGGNQPQHF. The V and J genes are TRBV9 and TRBJ1-5; D unresolved. The CDR3 runs to 13 residues. V dropped 4 bases and J dropped 2 bases, with 7 bases sitting between them. The germline gives CDR1 SGDLS, CDR2 YYNGEE.

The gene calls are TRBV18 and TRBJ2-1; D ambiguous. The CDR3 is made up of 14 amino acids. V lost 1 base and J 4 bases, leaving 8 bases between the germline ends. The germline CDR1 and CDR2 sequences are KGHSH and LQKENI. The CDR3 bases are TGTGCCAGCTCACCACTCGGCGAATACAATGAGCAGTTCTTC. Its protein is CASSPLGEYNEQFF.

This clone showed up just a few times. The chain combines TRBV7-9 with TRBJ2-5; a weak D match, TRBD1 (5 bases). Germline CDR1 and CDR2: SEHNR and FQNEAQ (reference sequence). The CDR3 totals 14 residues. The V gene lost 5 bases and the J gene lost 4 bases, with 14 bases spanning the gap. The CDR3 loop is CASSTDQGPETQYF. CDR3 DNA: TGTGCCAGCAGCACCGACCAGGGTCCAGAGACCCAGTACTTC.

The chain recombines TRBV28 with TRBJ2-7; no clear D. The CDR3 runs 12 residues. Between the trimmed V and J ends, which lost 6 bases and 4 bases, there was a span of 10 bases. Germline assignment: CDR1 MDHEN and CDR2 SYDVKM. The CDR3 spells CASSPGSYEQYF. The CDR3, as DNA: TGTGCCAGCAGCCCCGGGTCATACGAGCAGTACTTC. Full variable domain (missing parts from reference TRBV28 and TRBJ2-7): DVKVTQSSRYLVKRTGEKVFLECVQDMDHENMFWYRQDPGLGLRLIYFSYDVKMKEKGDIPEGYSVSREKKERFSLILESASTNQTSMYLCASSPGSYEQYFGPGTRLTVT.

This CDR3 is CASREGFGTEAFF. In nucleotides, the CDR3 is TGCGCCAGCAGAGAGGGGTTCGGTACTGAAGCTTTCTTT. This rearrangement joins TRBV5-1 to TRBJ1-1; the D gene is possibly TRBD1 (5 bases). Trimming left V 5 bases short and J 5 bases short, with 13 bases between. CDR1 is SGHRS and CDR2 is YFSETQ in the germline V gene. This CDR3 has 13 amino acids.

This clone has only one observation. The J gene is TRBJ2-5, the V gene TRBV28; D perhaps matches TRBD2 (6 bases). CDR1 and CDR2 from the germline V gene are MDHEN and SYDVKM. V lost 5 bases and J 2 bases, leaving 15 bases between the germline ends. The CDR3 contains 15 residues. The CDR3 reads CASSQPAGRQETQYF. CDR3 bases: TGTGCCAGCAGTCAACCAGCGGGTCGGCAAGAGACCCAGTACTTC.

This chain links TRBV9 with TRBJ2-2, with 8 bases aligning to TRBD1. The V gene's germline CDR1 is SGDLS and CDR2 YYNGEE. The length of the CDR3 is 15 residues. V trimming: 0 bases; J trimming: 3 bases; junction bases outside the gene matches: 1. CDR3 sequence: CASSVAGGYTGELFF. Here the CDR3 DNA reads TGTGCCAGCAGCGTAGCAGGGGGCTACACCGGGGAGCTGTTTTTT.

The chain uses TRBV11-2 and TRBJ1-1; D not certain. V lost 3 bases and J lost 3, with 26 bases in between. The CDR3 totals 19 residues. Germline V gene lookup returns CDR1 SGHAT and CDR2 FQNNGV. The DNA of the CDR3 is TGTGCCAGCAGCTTCTGGTCGGAACGGGAGGGCACCACTTACACTGAAGCTTTCTTT. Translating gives CASSFWSEREGTTYTEAFF.

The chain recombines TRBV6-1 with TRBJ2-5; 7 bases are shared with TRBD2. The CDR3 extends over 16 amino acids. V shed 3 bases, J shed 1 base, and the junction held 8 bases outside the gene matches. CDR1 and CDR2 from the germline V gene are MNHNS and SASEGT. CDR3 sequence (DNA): TGTGCCAGCAGTGATTATAATTGGGGGGGCCAAGAGACCCAGTACTTC. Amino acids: CASSDYNWGGQETQYF.

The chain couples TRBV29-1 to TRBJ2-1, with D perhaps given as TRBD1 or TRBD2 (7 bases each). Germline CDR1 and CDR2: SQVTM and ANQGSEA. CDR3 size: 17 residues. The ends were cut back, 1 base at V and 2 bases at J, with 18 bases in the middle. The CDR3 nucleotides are TGCAGCGTTGAAGGAGGGAGGGGGCTTGACCCCTACAATGAGCAGTTCTTC. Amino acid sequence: CSVEGGRGLDPYNEQFF.

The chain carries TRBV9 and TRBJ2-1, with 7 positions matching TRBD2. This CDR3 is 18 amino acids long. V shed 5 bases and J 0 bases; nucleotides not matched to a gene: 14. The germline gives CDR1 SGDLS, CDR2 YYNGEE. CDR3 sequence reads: CASSSLAWGGSSYNEQFF. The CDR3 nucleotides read TGTGCCAGCAGTTCCCTAGCGTGGGGGGGTAGCTCCTACAATGAGCAGTTCTTC.

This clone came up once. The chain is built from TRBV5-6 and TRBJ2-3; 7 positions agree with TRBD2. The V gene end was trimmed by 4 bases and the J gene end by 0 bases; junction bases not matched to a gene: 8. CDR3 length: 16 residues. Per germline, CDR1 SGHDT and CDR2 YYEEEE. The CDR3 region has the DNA TGTGCCAGCAGCATGGGAGCGGGGACTAGCACAGATACGCAGTATTTT. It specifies CASSMGAGTSTDTQYF. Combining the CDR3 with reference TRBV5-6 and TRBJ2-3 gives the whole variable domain DAGVTQSPTHLIKTRGQQVTLRCSPKSGHDTVSWYQQALGQGPQFIFQYYEEEERQRGNFPDRFSGHQFPNYSSELNVNALLLGDSALYLCASSMGAGTSTDTQYFGPGTRLTVL.

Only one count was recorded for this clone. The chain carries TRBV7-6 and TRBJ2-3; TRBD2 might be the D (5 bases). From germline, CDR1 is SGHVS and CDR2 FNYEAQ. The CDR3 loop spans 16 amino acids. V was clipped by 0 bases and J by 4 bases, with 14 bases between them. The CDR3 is CASSLAGLAFADTQYF. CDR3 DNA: TGTGCCAGCAGCTTAGCGGGATTAGCGTTTGCAGATACGCAGTATTTT.

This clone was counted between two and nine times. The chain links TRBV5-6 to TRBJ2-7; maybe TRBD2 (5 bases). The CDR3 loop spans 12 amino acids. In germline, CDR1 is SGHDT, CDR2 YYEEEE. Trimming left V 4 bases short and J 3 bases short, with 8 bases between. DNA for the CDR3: TGTGCCAGCAGCCACGGGAACTACGAGCAGTACTTC. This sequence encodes CASSHGNYEQYF. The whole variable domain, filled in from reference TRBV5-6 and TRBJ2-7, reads DAGVTQSPTHLIKTRGQQVTLRCSPKSGHDTVSWYQQALGQGPQFIFQYYEEEERQRGNFPDRFSGHQFPNYSSELNVNALLLGDSALYLCASSHGNYEQYFGPGTRLTVT.